Following are 5 T cell receptor beta chains from one sample sequenced in a study of T cell repertoires in cytomegalovirus infection. TCRdb reanalysed the reads using MiXCR and keeps one entry per CDR3 protein. The sample carries more than 250,000 distinct CDR3 sequences, approximately 15% recorded once. Input material: PBMCs. The receptors stem from a human donor in good health (CMV status not recorded). Some clones in this sample may be carry-over from other donors' samples.

This clonotype was observed many times. The chain joins TRBV7-8 to TRBJ1-1; D is ambiguous. Trimming stripped 0 bases from V and 5 bases from J, with 7 bases between. CDR3 length: 13 residues. Germline values: CDR1 SGHVS, CDR2 FQNEAQ. This CDR3 reads CASSLASYTEAFF. The CDR3 coding sequence is TGTGCCAGCAGCTTAGCGTCTTATACTGAAGCTTTCTTT.

The chain employs TRBV6-2 or TRBV6-3 and TRBJ2-7, with a tentative D call TRBD2 (6 bases). This CDR3 contains 15 residues. The V gene lost 3 bases and the J gene lost 4 bases, with 16 bases spanning the gap. Germline CDR1 reads MNHEY; CDR2 reads SVGEGT. The CDR3 DNA reads TGTGCCAGCAGTTATCCGGAGTCAGGGAGGTACGAGCAGTACTTC. Its protein is CASSYPESGRYEQYF.

This clonotype was found many times. This chain connects TRBV28 to TRBJ2-1, with 9 bases identical to TRBD2. CDR1 is MDHEN and CDR2 is SYDVKM in the germline V gene. The CDR3 is 16 amino acids. The V and J ends lost 5 bases and 6 bases, in that order; junction bases with no gene match: 11. The CDR3 DNA reads as TGTGCCAGCAGTCCGATGGGGGCGGGAGGGCTCAATGAGCAGTTCTTC. Its protein product is CASSPMGAGGLNEQFF.

Many counts were recorded for this clonotype. The V call is TRBV28, the J call TRBJ2-3; a weak D match, TRBD2 (6 bases). There are 14 residues in the CDR3. Germline lookup yields CDR1 MDHEN and CDR2 SYDVKM. V lost 3 bases to trimming and J lost 1 base, with 8 bases between them. The CDR3 protein is CASSFPGGTDTQYF. In DNA, the CDR3 is TGTGCCAGCAGTTTTCCGGGGGGCACAGATACGCAGTATTTT.

In its sample, this clonotype was seen many times. The chain has TRBV28 and TRBJ2-7, with 8 bases identical to TRBD2. Germline V gene lookup returns CDR1 MDHEN and CDR2 SYDVKM. The J segment lost 3 bases and the V segment lost 3 bases, leaving 13 bases of the junction unmatched. The CDR3 contains 17 residues. The CDR3 sequence is CASSFVAGHGRVYEQYF. DNA for the CDR3: TGTGCCAGCAGTTTTGTAGCGGGACATGGACGGGTCTACGAGCAGTACTTC.